This record looks at one TCR beta chain sequence and its context. The sample belongs to a study of identical twins. TCRdb redid the calling of the 5' RACE reads with MiXCR, one entry per CDR3 protein. The sample has some 560,000 distinct CDR3 sequences, 7.5% to 10% seen once. This same sample was also part of a study on yellow fever vaccine responses in identical twins.

Sequencing was carried out using PBMCs. The receptor's source is a woman between 18 and 29 years old in good health.

The CDR3 DNA follows: TGTGCCAGCAGTTTGGGTTCGGCGGGAGGGCTCGAGCAGTACTTC. Its protein is CASSLGSAGGLEQYF. The chain uses TRBV28 and TRBJ2-7, with 9 nucleotides matching TRBD2. The germline gives CDR1 MDHEN, CDR2 SYDVKM. The junction had 9 bases not matched to a gene; V was cut back by 3 bases and J by 6 bases. This CDR3 comprises 15 residues.